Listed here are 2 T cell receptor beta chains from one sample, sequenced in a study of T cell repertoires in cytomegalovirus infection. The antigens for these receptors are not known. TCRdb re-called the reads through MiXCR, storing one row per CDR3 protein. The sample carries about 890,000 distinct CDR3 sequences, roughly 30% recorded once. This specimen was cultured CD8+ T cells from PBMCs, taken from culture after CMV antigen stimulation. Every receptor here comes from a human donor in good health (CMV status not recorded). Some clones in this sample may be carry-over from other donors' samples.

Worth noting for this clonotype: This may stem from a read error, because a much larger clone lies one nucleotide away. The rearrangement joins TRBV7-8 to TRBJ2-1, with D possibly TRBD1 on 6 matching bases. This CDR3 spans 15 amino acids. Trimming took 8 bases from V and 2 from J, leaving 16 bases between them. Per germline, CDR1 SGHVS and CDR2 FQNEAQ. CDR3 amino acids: CASYPYRAPYNEQFF. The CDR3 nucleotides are TGTGCCAGCTACCCCTACAGGGCCCCCTACAATGAGCAGTTCTTC.

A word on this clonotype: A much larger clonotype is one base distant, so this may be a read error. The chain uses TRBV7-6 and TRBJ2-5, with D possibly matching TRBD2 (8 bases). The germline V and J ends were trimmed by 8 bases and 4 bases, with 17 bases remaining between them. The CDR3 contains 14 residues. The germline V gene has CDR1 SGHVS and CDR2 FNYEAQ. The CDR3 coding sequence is TGTGCCAGCGGCCCCGGGAGGGGGCTAGAGACCCAGTACTTC. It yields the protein CASGPGRGLETQYF.